These T cell receptor beta chains were read from a single sample in a study of low-dose radiotherapy and immunotherapy resistance in tumors. TCRdb recomputed calls from the reads with MiXCR, one row per CDR3 protein. The sample yields tens of thousands of distinct CDR3 sequences, roughly a sixth seen once. The sequenced sample was PBMCs, obtained before treatment. These receptors were taken from a male donor with prostate cancer. Each CDR3 is given with its conserved first and last residue. Each record gives: CDR3 DNA, CDR3 protein, V gene, J gene, D gene, clone size. A D gene is named only where the DNA matches it firmly. Some rows mark clone size as missing; the rest say once, few, many or name a class of expanded clone.

CDR3 DNA: TGTGCCAGCAGTTACACAAGGGGTCCCCGCAATGAGCAGTTCTTC; CDR3 protein: CASSYTRGPRNEQFF; V gene: TRBV6-6; J gene: TRBJ2-1; D gene: -; clone size: many
CDR3 DNA: TGTGCCTGGTCGGAGGGAATCACCTACGAGCAGTACTTC; CDR3 protein: CAWSEGITYEQYF; V gene: TRBV30; J gene: TRBJ2-7; D gene: -; clone size: many
CDR3 DNA: TGTGCCAGCAGCTGGGGGGCGAGTCAGCCCCAGCATTTT; CDR3 protein: CASSWGASQPQHF; V gene: TRBV7-9; J gene: TRBJ1-5; D gene: -; clone size: many
CDR3 DNA: TGTGCCAGCAGCCAAGAGGGGGCTTCTGGCACCTTC; CDR3 protein: CASSQEGASGTF; V gene: TRBV3-1; J gene: TRBJ1-2; D gene: -; clone size: -
CDR3 DNA: -; CDR3 protein: CASRPSTGNTGELFFF; V gene: TRBV2; J gene: TRBJ2-2; D gene: -; clone size: -
CDR3 DNA: TGTGCCAGCAGTTACTCCGGACAGGGTATAGGCTCCATATATTTT; CDR3 protein: CASSYSGQGIGSIYF; V gene: TRBV6-6; J gene: TRBJ1-3; D gene: TRBD1; clone size: many
CDR3 DNA: TGTGCCAGCAGTTCGAAGACAGGGCGTGTTGAAAAACTGTTTTTT; CDR3 protein: CASSSKTGRVEKLFF; V gene: TRBV27; J gene: TRBJ1-4; D gene: TRBD1; clone size: many
CDR3 DNA: TGCAGTGCTAGAGATACGCAGGGGAACACAGATACGCAGTATTTT; CDR3 protein: CSARDTQGNTDTQYF; V gene: TRBV20-1; J gene: TRBJ2-3; D gene: -; clone size: few
CDR3 DNA: TGCAGTGCTAAATTGGGGAAACCCTACGAGCAGTACTTC; CDR3 protein: CSAKLGKPYEQYF; V gene: TRBV20-1; J gene: TRBJ2-7; D gene: -; clone size: many
CDR3 DNA: TGTGCCAGCAGCCAAAGGCTAGCGGGGGGTGGGTCAGATACGCAGTATTTT; CDR3 protein: CASSQRLAGGGSDTQYF; V gene: TRBV7-2; J gene: TRBJ2-3; D gene: TRBD2; clone size: many
CDR3 DNA: TGTGCCAGTAGGACTACCAACACAGATACGCAGTATTTT; CDR3 protein: CASRTTNTDTQYF; V gene: TRBV27; J gene: TRBJ2-3; D gene: -; clone size: many
CDR3 DNA: TGTGCCAGCAGTAGCGGGCTACAAGAGACCCAGTACTTC; CDR3 protein: CASSSGLQETQYF; V gene: TRBV6-2/TRBV6-3; J gene: TRBJ2-5; D gene: -; clone size: many
CDR3 DNA: TGTGCCAGCAGCTTGGACAGGGGTCGTTATTCACCCCTCCACTTT; CDR3 protein: CASSLDRGRYSPLHF; V gene: TRBV11-2; J gene: TRBJ1-6; D gene: TRBD1; clone size: many
CDR3 DNA: TGTGCCAGCAGTGCTGGGGAGGGGGCCTACGAGCAGTACTTC; CDR3 protein: CASSAGEGAYEQYF; V gene: TRBV25-1; J gene: TRBJ2-7; D gene: -; clone size: few
CDR3 DNA: TGCGCCAGCAGCCACCCGGACAGGGCCTCCTACGAGCAGTACTTC; CDR3 protein: CASSHPDRASYEQYF; V gene: TRBV4-1; J gene: TRBJ2-7; D gene: TRBD1; clone size: many
CDR3 DNA: TGTGCCAGCCGACCCGGGCCTCGTCTGGATACGCAGCATTTT; CDR3 protein: CASRPGPRLDTQHF; V gene: TRBV5-5; J gene: TRBJ1-5; D gene: -; clone size: few
CDR3 DNA: TGTGCCAGCAGCCAACAGTCGACAACTGAAGCTTTCTTT; CDR3 protein: CASSQQSTTEAFF; V gene: TRBV4-1; J gene: TRBJ1-1; D gene: -; clone size: many
CDR3 DNA: TGTGCCAGCAGGAGCGGGGGGGCCGTCGGTCAAGAGACCCAGTACTTC; CDR3 protein: CASRSGGAVGQETQYF; V gene: TRBV6-1; J gene: TRBJ2-5; D gene: TRBD2; clone size: many
CDR3 DNA: TGCAGTGCTAGCCCGGGACTAGCGGGGGGGACTTTCCAGTTGAGCTCCTACAATGAGCAGTTCTTC; CDR3 protein: CSASPGLAGGTFQLSSYNEQFF; V gene: TRBV20-1; J gene: TRBJ2-1; D gene: TRBD2; clone size: many
CDR3 DNA: TGTGCCAGCAGTGAATGGGGGGGGGACAATGAGCAGTTCTTC; CDR3 protein: CASSEWGGDNEQFF; V gene: TRBV25-1; J gene: TRBJ2-1; D gene: TRBD2; clone size: many
CDR3 DNA: TGTGCCGCGGACAGCGTCATCCAAGAGACCCAGTACTTC; CDR3 protein: CAADSVIQETQYF; V gene: TRBV7-2; J gene: TRBJ2-5; D gene: -; clone size: many
CDR3 DNA: TGCAGTGCTACTCCGCCGGGACTAGCGGGGTTAAATACGCAGTATTTT; CDR3 protein: CSATPPGLAGLNTQYF; V gene: TRBV20-1; J gene: TRBJ2-3; D gene: TRBD2; clone size: -
CDR3 DNA: TGTGCCAGCAGCTTAGAGGGGACTGGCTACACCTTC; CDR3 protein: CASSLEGTGYTF; V gene: TRBV7-9; J gene: TRBJ1-2; D gene: -; clone size: -
CDR3 DNA: TGTGCCAGCAGCCCGGACAACAATGAGCAGTTCTTC; CDR3 protein: CASSPDNNEQFF; V gene: TRBV7-9; J gene: TRBJ2-1; D gene: -; clone size: many
CDR3 DNA: TGTGCCAGCAGCGTAGCTGCGACTAGCGCGTATGAGCAGTTCTTC; CDR3 protein: CASSVAATSAYEQFF; V gene: TRBV9; J gene: TRBJ2-1; D gene: TRBD2; clone size: many
CDR3 DNA: TGTGCCACCCGGGGGGTGTCGGGGCAATACAATGAGCAGTTCTTC; CDR3 protein: CATRGVSGQYNEQFF; V gene: TRBV10-3; J gene: TRBJ2-1; D gene: TRBD2; clone size: many
CDR3 DNA: TGTGCCAGCAGTTACTCGGGGGGAGCAACTGATGAAAAACTGTTTTTT; CDR3 protein: CASSYSGGATDEKLFF; V gene: TRBV6-5; J gene: TRBJ1-4; D gene: -; clone size: many
CDR3 DNA: TGTGCCAGCAGTGAAGCCACCCGGCCGGCGGGCACTGAAGCTTTCTTT; CDR3 protein: CASSEATRPAGTEAFF; V gene: TRBV2; J gene: TRBJ1-1; D gene: -; clone size: many
CDR3 DNA: TGCAGTGCTAGAGATGGCCTACAAAAAGCTTTCTTT; CDR3 protein: CSARDGLQKAFF; V gene: TRBV20-1; J gene: TRBJ1-1; D gene: -; clone size: many
CDR3 DNA: TGTGCCACACGCGACACGTCTGAAGCTTTCTTT; CDR3 protein: CATRDTSEAFF; V gene: TRBV10-3; J gene: TRBJ1-1; D gene: -; clone size: many
CDR3 DNA: TGTGCCAGCAGTGTACAGGGGGTTTCCTACAATGAGCAGTTCTTC; CDR3 protein: CASSVQGVSYNEQFF; V gene: TRBV2; J gene: TRBJ2-1; D gene: TRBD1; clone size: -
CDR3 DNA: TGTGCCAGCAGCCAAGGAAACGCCGATGAGCAGTTCTTC; CDR3 protein: CASSQGNADEQFF; V gene: TRBV3-1; J gene: TRBJ2-1; D gene: -; clone size: many
CDR3 DNA: TGTGCTAGTGGCCTACTAGCGGGGGGTGTTGCGCAGTATTTT; CDR3 protein: CASGLLAGGVAQYF; V gene: TRBV12-5; J gene: TRBJ2-3; D gene: TRBD2; clone size: many
CDR3 DNA: TGCAGCGTTGAAGATTTCCCGCGGCGAAGTAACTATGGCTACACCTTC; CDR3 protein: CSVEDFPRRSNYGYTF; V gene: TRBV29-1; J gene: TRBJ1-2; D gene: -; clone size: many
CDR3 DNA: TGTGCCAGCAGCTTATTTGTGGCGGGGGCCACAGATACGCAGTATTTT; CDR3 protein: CASSLFVAGATDTQYF; V gene: TRBV5-5; J gene: TRBJ2-3; D gene: -; clone size: many
CDR3 DNA: TGCGCCAGCAGCTTTAGGACGTCTCAAGAGACCCAGTACTTC; CDR3 protein: CASSFRTSQETQYF; V gene: TRBV5-1; J gene: TRBJ2-5; D gene: -; clone size: -
CDR3 DNA: TGTGCCAGCAGTGGGGACACGCGGGATGAGCAGTTCTTC; CDR3 protein: CASSGDTRDEQFF; V gene: TRBV2; J gene: TRBJ2-1; D gene: -; clone size: many
CDR3 DNA: TGTGCCAGCAGCGTAGGACTAGCGGTCTACAATGAGCAGTTCTTC; CDR3 protein: CASSVGLAVYNEQFF; V gene: TRBV9; J gene: TRBJ2-1; D gene: TRBD2; clone size: many
CDR3 DNA: TGCGCCAGCAGTGAAATCCCGCGAAATGAGCAGTTCTTC; CDR3 protein: CASSEIPRNEQFF; V gene: TRBV10-2; J gene: TRBJ2-1; D gene: -; clone size: many
CDR3 DNA: TGTGCCAGCAGCCAAGATAGGTGGACCACCGGGGAGCTGTTTTTT; CDR3 protein: CASSQDRWTTGELFF; V gene: TRBV14; J gene: TRBJ2-2; D gene: -; clone size: many
CDR3 DNA: TGCAGTGCTAGAGCCCAACCTAGCGGGCATGAGCAGTTCTTC; CDR3 protein: CSARAQPSGHEQFF; V gene: TRBV20-1; J gene: TRBJ2-1; D gene: TRBD2; clone size: many
CDR3 DNA: TGCAGTGCTAGAGAACAGGGGAGTAATTCACCCCTCCACTTT; CDR3 protein: CSAREQGSNSPLHF; V gene: TRBV20-1; J gene: TRBJ1-6; D gene: TRBD1; clone size: many
CDR3 DNA: TGCAGTGCTCTCCGGGAGACCCAGTACTTC; CDR3 protein: CSALRETQYF; V gene: TRBV20-1; J gene: TRBJ2-5; D gene: -; clone size: many
CDR3 DNA: TGCAGTGGTCTAGGGGGGACTGAAGCTTTCTTT; CDR3 protein: CSGLGGTEAFF; V gene: TRBV20-1; J gene: TRBJ1-1; D gene: -; clone size: many
CDR3 DNA: TGCGCCAGCAGCTTGGCCATAGGGACAGGGTACGGCTACACCTTC; CDR3 protein: CASSLAIGTGYGYTF; V gene: TRBV5-1; J gene: TRBJ1-2; D gene: TRBD1; clone size: -
CDR3 DNA: TGTGCCAGCAGCAAACGGGACAGCAACTCACCCCTCCACTTT; CDR3 protein: CASSKRDSNSPLHF; V gene: TRBV7-6; J gene: TRBJ1-6; D gene: TRBD1; clone size: many
CDR3 DNA: TGTGCCAGCAGCCAAGGGAGAGCGGGGGGGCGGGGTGAGCAGTTCTTC; CDR3 protein: CASSQGRAGGRGEQFF; V gene: TRBV14; J gene: TRBJ2-1; D gene: TRBD2; clone size: many
CDR3 DNA: TGTGCCAGCAGCCCCTCCCCAGCGTCAGATACGCAGTATTTT; CDR3 protein: CASSPSPASDTQYF; V gene: TRBV3-1; J gene: TRBJ2-3; D gene: -; clone size: many
CDR3 DNA: TGTGCCAGCAGTGAAACGGGGGATACGCAGTATTTT; CDR3 protein: CASSETGDTQYF; V gene: TRBV2; J gene: TRBJ2-3; D gene: -; clone size: many
CDR3 DNA: TGTGCCAGCAGCTTAGCGCTTGGGTTGGAGACCCAGTACTTC; CDR3 protein: CASSLALGLETQYF; V gene: TRBV7-2; J gene: TRBJ2-5; D gene: -; clone size: few
CDR3 DNA: TGTGCCAGCAGCGCTACAGGGGCAACCTACAATGAGCAGTTCTTC; CDR3 protein: CASSATGATYNEQFF; V gene: TRBV14; J gene: TRBJ2-1; D gene: TRBD1; clone size: many
CDR3 DNA: TGTGCCAGCAGCTTACGCGCGACCGGGGGCTACACCTTC; CDR3 protein: CASSLRATGGYTF; V gene: TRBV7-3; J gene: TRBJ1-2; D gene: -; clone size: many
CDR3 DNA: TGCGCCAGCAGCCAAGTTTCGGGACCGTCGAACACTGAAGCTTTCTTT; CDR3 protein: CASSQVSGPSNTEAFF; V gene: TRBV4-3; J gene: TRBJ1-1; D gene: -; clone size: -
CDR3 DNA: TGTGCCATCAAAGGTGACGTGGGCACAGATACGCAGTATTTT; CDR3 protein: CAIKGDVGTDTQYF; V gene: TRBV6-2/TRBV6-3; J gene: TRBJ2-3; D gene: -; clone size: many